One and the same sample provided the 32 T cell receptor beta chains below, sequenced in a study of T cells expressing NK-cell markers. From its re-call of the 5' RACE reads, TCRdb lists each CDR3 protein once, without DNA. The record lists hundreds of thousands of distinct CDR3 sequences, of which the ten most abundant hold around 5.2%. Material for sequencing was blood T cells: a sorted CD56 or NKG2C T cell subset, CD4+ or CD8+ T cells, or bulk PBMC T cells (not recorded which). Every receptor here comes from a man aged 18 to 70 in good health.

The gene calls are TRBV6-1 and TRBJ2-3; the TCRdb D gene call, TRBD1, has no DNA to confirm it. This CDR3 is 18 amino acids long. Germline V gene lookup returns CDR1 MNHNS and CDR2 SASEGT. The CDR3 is CASPGGDVGLLNFDTQYF.

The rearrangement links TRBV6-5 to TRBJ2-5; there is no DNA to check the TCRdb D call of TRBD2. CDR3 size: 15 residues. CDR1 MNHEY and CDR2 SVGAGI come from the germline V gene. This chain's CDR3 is CASRPGGGPKLPQYF.

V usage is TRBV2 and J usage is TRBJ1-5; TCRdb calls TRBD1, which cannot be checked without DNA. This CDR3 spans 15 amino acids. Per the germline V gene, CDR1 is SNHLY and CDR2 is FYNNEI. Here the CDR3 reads CASSAGRGSNQPQHF. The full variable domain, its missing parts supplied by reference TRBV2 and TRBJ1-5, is EPEVTQTPSHQVTQMGQEVILRCVPISNHLYFYWYRQILGQKVEFLVSFYNNEISEKSEIFDDQFSVERPDGSNFTLKIRSTKLEDSAMYFCASSAGRGSNQPQHFGDGTRLSIL.

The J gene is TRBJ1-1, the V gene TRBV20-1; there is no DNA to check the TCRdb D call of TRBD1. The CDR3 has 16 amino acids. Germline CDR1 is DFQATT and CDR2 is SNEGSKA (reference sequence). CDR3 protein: CSASRDRGFIHTEAFF.

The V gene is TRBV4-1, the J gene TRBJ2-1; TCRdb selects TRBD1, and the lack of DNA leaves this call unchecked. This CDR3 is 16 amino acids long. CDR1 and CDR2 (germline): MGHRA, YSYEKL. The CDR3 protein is CASSQDAGGFHNEQFF.

The CDR3 sequence is CASSLASGPNYGYTF. The rearrangement links TRBV5-1 to TRBJ1-2; TCRdb's assignment of TRBD1 cannot be checked, as there is no DNA. CDR1 is SGHRS, CDR2 YFSETQ, per germline. There are 15 residues in the CDR3.

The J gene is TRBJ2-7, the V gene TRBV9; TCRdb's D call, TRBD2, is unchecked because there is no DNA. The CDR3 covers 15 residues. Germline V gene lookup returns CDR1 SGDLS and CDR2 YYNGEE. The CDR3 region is CASSATGALLREQYF.

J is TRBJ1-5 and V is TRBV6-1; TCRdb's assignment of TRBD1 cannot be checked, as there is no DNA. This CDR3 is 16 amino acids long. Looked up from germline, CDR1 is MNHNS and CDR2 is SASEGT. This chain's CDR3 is CASGKSTRGINQPQHF.

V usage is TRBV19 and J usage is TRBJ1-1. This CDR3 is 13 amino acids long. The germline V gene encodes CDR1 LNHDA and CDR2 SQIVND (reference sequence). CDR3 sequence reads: CKAGGLRDTEAFF.

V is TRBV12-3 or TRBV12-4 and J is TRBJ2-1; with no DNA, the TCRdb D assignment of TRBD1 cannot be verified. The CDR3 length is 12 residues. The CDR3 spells CASSPEAQGQFF.

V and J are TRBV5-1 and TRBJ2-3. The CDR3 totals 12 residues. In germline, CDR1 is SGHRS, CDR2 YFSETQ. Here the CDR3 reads CASSNPSDTQYF.

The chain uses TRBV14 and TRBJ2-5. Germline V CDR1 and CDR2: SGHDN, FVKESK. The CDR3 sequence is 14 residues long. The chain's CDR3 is CASSQDRFVETQYF. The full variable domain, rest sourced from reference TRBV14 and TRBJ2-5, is EAGVTQFPSHSVIEKGQTVTLRCDPISGHDNLYWYRRVMGKEIKFLLHFVKESKQDESGMPNNRFLAERTGGTYSTLKVQPAELEDSGVYFCASSQDRFVETQYFGPGTRLLVL.

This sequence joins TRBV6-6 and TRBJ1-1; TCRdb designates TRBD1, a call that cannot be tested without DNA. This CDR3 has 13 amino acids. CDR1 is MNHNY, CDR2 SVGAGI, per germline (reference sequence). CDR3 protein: CASSKQGRDEAFF.

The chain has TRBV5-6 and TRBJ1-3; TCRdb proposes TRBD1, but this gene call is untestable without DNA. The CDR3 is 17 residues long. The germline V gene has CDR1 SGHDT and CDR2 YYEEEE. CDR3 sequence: CASSTLGRQGLGNTIYF. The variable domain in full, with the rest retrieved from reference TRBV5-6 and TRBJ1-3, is DAGVTQSPTHLIKTRGQQVTLRCSPKSGHDTVSWYQQALGQGPQFIFQYYEEEERQRGNFPDRFSGHQFPNYSSELNVNALLLGDSALYLCASSTLGRQGLGNTIYFGEGSWLTVV.

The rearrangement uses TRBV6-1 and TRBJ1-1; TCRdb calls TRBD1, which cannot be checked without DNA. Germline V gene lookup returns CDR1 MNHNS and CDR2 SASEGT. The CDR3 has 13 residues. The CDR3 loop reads CASSQRDGRAAFF.

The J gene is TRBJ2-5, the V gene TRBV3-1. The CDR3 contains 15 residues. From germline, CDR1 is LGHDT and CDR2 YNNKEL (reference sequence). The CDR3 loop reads CASSQRHSHQETQYF.

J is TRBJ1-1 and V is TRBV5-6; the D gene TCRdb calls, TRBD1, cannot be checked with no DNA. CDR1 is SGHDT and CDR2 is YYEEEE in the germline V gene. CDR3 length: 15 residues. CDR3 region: CASSSRQNLNTEAFF.

CDR3 residues: CASSKDLRYGYTF. The chain employs TRBV3-1 and TRBJ1-2. The CDR3 spans 13 residues. Germline CDR1 and CDR2: LGHDT and YNNKEL (reference sequence).

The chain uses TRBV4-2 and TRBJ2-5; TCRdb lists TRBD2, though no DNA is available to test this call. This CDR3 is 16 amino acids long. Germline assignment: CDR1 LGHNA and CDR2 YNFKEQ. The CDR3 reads CASSRLAGAKGETQYF.

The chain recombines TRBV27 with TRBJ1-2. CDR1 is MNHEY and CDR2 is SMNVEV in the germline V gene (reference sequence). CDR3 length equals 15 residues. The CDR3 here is CASSLGPALLDGYTF.

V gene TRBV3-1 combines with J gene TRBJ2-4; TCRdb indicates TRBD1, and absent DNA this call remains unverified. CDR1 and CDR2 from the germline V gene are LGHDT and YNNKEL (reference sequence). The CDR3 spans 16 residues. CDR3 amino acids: CASSQDGAGVKNIQYF.

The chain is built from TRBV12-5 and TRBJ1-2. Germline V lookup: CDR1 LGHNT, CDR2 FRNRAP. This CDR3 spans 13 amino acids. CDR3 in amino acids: CASGFEVYYGCTF.

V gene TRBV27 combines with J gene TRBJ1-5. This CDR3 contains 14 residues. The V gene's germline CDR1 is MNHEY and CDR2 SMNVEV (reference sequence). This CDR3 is CASRLRGLNQPQHF.

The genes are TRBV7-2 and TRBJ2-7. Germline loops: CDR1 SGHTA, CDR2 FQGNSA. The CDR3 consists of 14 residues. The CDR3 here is CASSSWPRSYEQYF.

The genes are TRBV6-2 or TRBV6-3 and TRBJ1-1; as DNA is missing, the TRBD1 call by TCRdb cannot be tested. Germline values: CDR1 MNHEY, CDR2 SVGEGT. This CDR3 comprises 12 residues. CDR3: CASSYLRGSAFF.

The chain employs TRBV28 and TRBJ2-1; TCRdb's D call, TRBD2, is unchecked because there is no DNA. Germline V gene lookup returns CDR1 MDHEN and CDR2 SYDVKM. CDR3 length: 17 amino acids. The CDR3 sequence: CASSAYRELAAYNEQFF.

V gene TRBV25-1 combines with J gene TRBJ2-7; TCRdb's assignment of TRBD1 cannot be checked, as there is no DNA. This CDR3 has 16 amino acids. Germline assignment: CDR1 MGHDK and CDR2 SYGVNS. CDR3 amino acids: CASSEYRQGNSYEQYF.

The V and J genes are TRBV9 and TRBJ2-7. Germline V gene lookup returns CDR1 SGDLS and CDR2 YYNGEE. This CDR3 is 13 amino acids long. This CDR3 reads CASSARSSYEQYF. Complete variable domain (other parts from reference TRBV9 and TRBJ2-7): DSGVTQTPKHLITATGQRVTLRCSPRSGDLSVYWYQQSLDQGLQFLIQYYNGEERAKGNILERFSAQQFPDLHSELNLSSLELGDSALYFCASSARSSYEQYFGPGTRLTVT.

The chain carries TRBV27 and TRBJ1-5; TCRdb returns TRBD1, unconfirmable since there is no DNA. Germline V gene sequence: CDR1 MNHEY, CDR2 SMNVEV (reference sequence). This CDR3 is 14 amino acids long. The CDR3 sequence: CASSIGGPNQPQHF.

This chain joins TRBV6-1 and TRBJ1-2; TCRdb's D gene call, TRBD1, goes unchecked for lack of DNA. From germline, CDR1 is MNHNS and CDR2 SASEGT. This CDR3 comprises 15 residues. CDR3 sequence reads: CASTRDRGRPSGYTF.

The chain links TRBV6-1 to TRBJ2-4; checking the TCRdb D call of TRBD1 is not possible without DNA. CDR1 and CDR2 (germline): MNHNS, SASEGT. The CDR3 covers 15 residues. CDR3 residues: CASRDAGTAKNIQYF.

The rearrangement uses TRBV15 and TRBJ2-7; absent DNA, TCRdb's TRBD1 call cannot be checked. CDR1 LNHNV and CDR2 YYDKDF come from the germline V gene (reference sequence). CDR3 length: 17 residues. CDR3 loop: CATSGGTGNFLGYEQYF.